This paragraph covers one T cell receptor beta chain sequence. Its specificity is unknown. From germline, CDR1 is DFQATT and CDR2 SNEGSKA (reference sequence). There are 16 residues in the CDR3. V dropped 5 bases and J dropped 0; count of bases not matched to a gene: 6. The source of the sample is a study of T cells in Graves' hyperthyroidism and ophthalmopathy. As for the study in general: The initial diagnosis was the point when peripheral blood was collected, ahead of any treatment. Whole-study results and caveats: Appearing also in blood were most of the thyroid clonotypes expanded above 0.001.

There were TCR beta CDR3 regions amplified from RNA transcripts. Using the HTBI primer set, a first-round RT-PCR was run on the TCR CDR3. One entry per CDR3 protein results from TCRdb running MiXCR on the multiplex PCR reads. The sample lists about 710,000 distinct CDR3 sequences; roughly 15% were seen once. The hyperthyroidism was newly diagnosed and had lasted under 2 months; the patients were aged 18 to 65. A patient was excluded if there was uncontrolled infection, other autoimmune disease, pregnancy or lactation. The chain recombines TRBV20-1 with TRBJ2-5; 13 bases align to TRBD2. Sequencing was carried out using blood. The receptor was isolated from a man aged 18-30 years with Graves' hyperthyroidism. The CDR3 region has the DNA TGCAGTGCTTTATTGACTAGCGGGAGGTACCAAGAGACCCAGTACTTC. Protein: CSALLTSGRYQETQYF.